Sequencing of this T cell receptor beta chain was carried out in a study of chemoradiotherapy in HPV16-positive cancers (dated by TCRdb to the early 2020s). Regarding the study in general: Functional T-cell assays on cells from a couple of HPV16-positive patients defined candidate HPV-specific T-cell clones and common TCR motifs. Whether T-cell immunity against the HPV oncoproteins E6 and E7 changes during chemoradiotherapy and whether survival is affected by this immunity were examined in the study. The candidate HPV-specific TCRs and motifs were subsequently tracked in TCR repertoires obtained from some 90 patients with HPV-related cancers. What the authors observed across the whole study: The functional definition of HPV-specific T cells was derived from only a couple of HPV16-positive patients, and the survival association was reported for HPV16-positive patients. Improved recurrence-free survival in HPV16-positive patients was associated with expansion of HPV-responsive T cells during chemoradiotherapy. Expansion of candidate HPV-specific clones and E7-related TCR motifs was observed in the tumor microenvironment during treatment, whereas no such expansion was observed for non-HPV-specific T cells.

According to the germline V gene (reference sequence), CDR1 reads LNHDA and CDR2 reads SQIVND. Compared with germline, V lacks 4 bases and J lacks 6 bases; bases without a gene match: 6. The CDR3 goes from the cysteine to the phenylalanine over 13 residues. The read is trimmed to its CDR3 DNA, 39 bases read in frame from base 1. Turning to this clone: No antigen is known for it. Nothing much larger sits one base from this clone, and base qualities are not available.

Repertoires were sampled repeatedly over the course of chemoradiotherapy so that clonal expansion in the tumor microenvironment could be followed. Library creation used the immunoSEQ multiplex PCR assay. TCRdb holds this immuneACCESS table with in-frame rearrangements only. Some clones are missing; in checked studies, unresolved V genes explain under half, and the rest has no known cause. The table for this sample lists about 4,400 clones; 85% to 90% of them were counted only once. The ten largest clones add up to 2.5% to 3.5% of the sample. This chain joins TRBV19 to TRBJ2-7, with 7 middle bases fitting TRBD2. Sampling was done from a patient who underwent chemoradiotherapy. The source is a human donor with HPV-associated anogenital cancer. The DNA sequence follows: TGTGCCAGTAGTAGCGGGAGTTCTGGCGAGCAGTACTTC. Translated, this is CASSSGSSGEQYF.